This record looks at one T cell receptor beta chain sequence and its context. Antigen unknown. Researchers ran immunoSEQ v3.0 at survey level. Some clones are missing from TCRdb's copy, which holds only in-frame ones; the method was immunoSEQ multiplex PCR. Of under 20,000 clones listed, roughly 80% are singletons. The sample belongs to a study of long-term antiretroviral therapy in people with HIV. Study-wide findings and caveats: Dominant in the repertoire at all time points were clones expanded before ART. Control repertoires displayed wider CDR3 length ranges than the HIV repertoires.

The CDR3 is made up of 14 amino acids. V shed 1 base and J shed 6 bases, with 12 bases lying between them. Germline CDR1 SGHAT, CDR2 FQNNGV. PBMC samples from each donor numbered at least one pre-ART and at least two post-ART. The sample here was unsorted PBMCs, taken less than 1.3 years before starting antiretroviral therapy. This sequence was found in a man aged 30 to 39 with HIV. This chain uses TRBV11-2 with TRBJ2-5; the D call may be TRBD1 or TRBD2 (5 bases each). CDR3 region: CASSLGVGEQTQYF. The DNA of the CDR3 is TGTGCCAGCAGCTTAGGGGTAGGGGAGCAGACCCAGTACTTC.